A single sample gave rise to the 11 T cell receptor beta chains below, sequenced in a study of T cells in Graves' hyperthyroidism and ophthalmopathy. TCR beta CDR3 region amplification was performed from RNA transcripts. HTBI primers were used for first-round RT-PCR of the TCR CDR3. MiXCR was run by TCRdb on the multiplex PCR reads, yielding one entry per CDR3 protein. This sample has some 550,000 distinct CDR3 sequences, with more than 15% found just once. Input material: blood. The receptors were sampled from a woman between 35 and 50 years old with Graves' ophthalmopathy.

The table lists this clonotype with many counts. This rearrangement joins TRBV12-3 or TRBV12-4 to TRBJ2-3; the match to TRBD2 covers 8 bases. The J segment lost 0 bases and the V segment lost 6 bases, leaving 5 bases of the junction unmatched. The CDR3 runs to 15 residues. As DNA, the CDR3 is TGTGCCAGCAGCGAGCGGGAGTTGAGCACAGATACGCAGTATTTT. This gives the protein CASSERELSTDTQYF.

This clonotype was found many times. The chain carries TRBV5-6 and TRBJ2-1, with D possibly being TRBD2 (6 bases). This CDR3 comprises 14 residues. Trimming pared 3 bases from V and 11 bases from J, leaving 18 bases between. Germline lookup yields CDR1 SGHDT and CDR2 YYEEEE. CDR3 sequence: CASSSRLVPLKQFF. CDR3 DNA: TGTGCCAGCAGCTCCAGACTAGTCCCCTTGAAGCAGTTCTTC. Supplemented by reference TRBV5-6 and TRBJ2-1, the full variable domain reads DAGVTQSPTHLIKTRGQQVTLRCSPKSGHDTVSWYQQALGQGPQFIFQYYEEEERQRGNFPDRFSGHQFPNYSSELNVNALLLGDSALYLCASSSRLVPLKQFFGPGTRLTVL.

This clonotype was picked up many times. This chain uses TRBV24-1 with TRBJ2-3; D unclear. Germline V gives CDR1 KGHDR, CDR2 SFDVKD. Trimming removed 0 bases from V and 6 bases from J, with 9 bases in between. This CDR3 region has 14 residues. The CDR3 coding sequence is TGTGCCACCAGTGATTTGTGGCACTTGGATACGCAGTATTTT. It specifies CATSDLWHLDTQYF.

V and J are TRBV24-1 and TRBJ2-1; possible D gene TRBD1, 6 bases. CDR3 length: 11 amino acids. Per germline, CDR1 KGHDR and CDR2 SFDVKD. Trimming removed 10 bases from V and 7 bases from J, with 10 bases in between. The CDR3 region has the DNA TGTGCCACGGCAGGGGAAAATGAGCAGTTCTTC. Its protein product is CATAGENEQFF.

In this sample, this clonotype turned up many times. The rearrangement links TRBV30 to TRBJ2-5; the match to TRBD1 covers 9 bases. V shed 2 bases, J shed 6 bases, and the junction held 7 bases outside the gene matches. Germline V CDR1 and CDR2: GTSNPN, SVGIG (reference sequence). There are 14 residues in the CDR3. This CDR3 is CAWSTGQGKKTQYF. CDR3 DNA: TGTGCCTGGAGTACGGGACAGGGTAAAAAGACCCAGTACTTC.

This clonotype was seen many times. V usage is TRBV20-1 and J usage is TRBJ2-3, with 7 bases identical to TRBD2. Germline V gene data show CDR1 as DFQATT and CDR2 as SNEGSKA (reference sequence). The CDR3 is 12 residues long. CDR3 in amino acids: CRMGGRTDTQYF. The CDR3 DNA is TGCAGAATGGGGGGGAGGACAGATACGCAGTATTTT.

This clonotype was found many times. The chain combines TRBV2 with TRBJ1-6; possible D gene TRBD1, 5 bases. Per germline, CDR1 SNHLY and CDR2 FYNNEI. The CDR3 covers 17 residues. V lost 5 bases and J 7 bases, leaving 21 bases between the germline ends. The CDR3 reads CASSFTTVRDGNSPLHF. The CDR3 DNA reads as TGTGCCAGCAGTTTTACGACAGTGCGGGATGGGAATTCACCCCTCCACTTT.

This clonotype has more than one count but fewer than ten. This chain uses TRBV18 with TRBJ2-5; 9 nucleotides line up with TRBD1. CDR3 size: 15 residues. Germline V CDR1 and CDR2: KGHSH, LQKENI. With 3 bases clipped from V and 4 bases from J, the junction kept 6 bases outside the gene matches. The DNA of the CDR3 is TGTGCCAGCTCACCCCCGACAGGGGGGCTAGAGACCCAGTACTTC. Translation: CASSPPTGGLETQYF.

This clonotype was picked up a small number of times. The genes are TRBV7-2 and TRBJ2-1; no firm D call. The ends were cut back, 10 bases at V and 0 bases at J, with 22 bases in the middle. The V gene's germline CDR1 is SGHTA and CDR2 FQGNSA. This CDR3 is 17 amino acids long. The CDR3 is CATSLGQAYSSYNEQFF. CDR3 nucleotide sequence: TGTGCCACTTCACTCGGTCAGGCCTACAGCTCCTACAATGAGCAGTTCTTC.

This clonotype was seen repeatedly, ten times or more. The chain couples TRBV12-3 or TRBV12-4 to TRBJ1-5, with D unclear. V gave up 7 bases and J gave up 2 bases, with 9 bases separating them. The CDR3 consists of 13 residues. The CDR3 region is CASTPGGNQPQHF. The CDR3 bases are TGTGCCAGCACCCCCGGGGGCAATCAGCCCCAGCATTTT.

This clonotype was detected many times. The V call is TRBV2, the J call TRBJ2-1; 9 bases map to TRBD1. The germline V gene encodes CDR1 SNHLY and CDR2 FYNNEI. The CDR3 has 16 amino acids. The ends lost 8 bases at V and 4 bases at J; junction bases unmatched: 12. The CDR3 spells CASAHPGTGKYNEQFF. For the CDR3, the DNA is TGTGCCAGCGCCCACCCCGGGACAGGGAAGTACAATGAGCAGTTCTTC.